Listed below are T cell receptor beta chains from one sample, sequenced in a study of blood T cell repertoires in COVID-19. Sequencing was performed with immunoSEQ multiplex PCR; in TCRdb, only in-frame clones are kept and a portion is missing. Of about 300,000 clones in the sample, 85% to 90% were seen once. Sequenced input: PBMCs or T cells enriched from blood (not recorded which). The receptors shown here come from a young man who had recovered from COVID-19. Both conserved end residues are part of each CDR3.

v_call: TRBV5-1
j_call: TRBJ1-4
cdr3_aa: CASSSGTVNEKLFF

v_call: TRBV5-8
j_call: TRBJ2-5
cdr3_aa: CASSLPGRSGQETQYF

v_call: TRBV29-1
j_call: TRBJ1-1
cdr3_aa: CSVEASVSNTEAFF

v_call: TRBV15
j_call: TRBJ1-5
cdr3_aa: CATSTLRGYNSNQPQHF

v_call: TRBV7-6
j_call: TRBJ2-2
cdr3_aa: CASSPRLKGSTGELFF

v_call: TRBV28
j_call: TRBJ1-2
cdr3_aa: CASSLVDFRGGYTF

v_call: TRBV6-5
j_call: TRBJ1-1
cdr3_aa: CASSRPRTEAFF

v_call: TRBV2
j_call: TRBJ2-3
cdr3_aa: CASSYREGGTDTQYF

v_call: TRBV20-1
j_call: TRBJ1-1
cdr3_aa: CSARDRGHAFF

v_call: TRBV4-1
j_call: TRBJ1-1
cdr3_aa: CASSQDPGVTEAFF

v_call: TRBV10-1
j_call: TRBJ2-1
cdr3_aa: CAIDGSPGFF

v_call: TRBV5-4
j_call: TRBJ2-7
cdr3_aa: CASSFRTGADEQYF

v_call: TRBV25-1
j_call: TRBJ2-5
cdr3_aa: CASSDPDRFRETQYF

v_call: TRBV28
j_call: TRBJ1-4
cdr3_aa: CASSLPLSQKLFF

v_call: TRBV6-5
j_call: TRBJ1-2
cdr3_aa: CASRGLRGYTF

v_call: TRBV2
j_call: TRBJ1-6
cdr3_aa: CASIVPGGSSYNSPLHF

v_call: TRBV9
j_call: TRBJ2-3
cdr3_aa: CASKSRGSDTQYF

v_call: TRBV5-1
j_call: TRBJ2-7
cdr3_aa: CASSAAYEQYF

v_call: TRBV7-2
j_call: TRBJ1-2
cdr3_aa: CASSLSTGYTF

v_call: TRBV29-1
j_call: TRBJ1-2
cdr3_aa: CSVEGPGGYTF

v_call: TRBV6-5
j_call: TRBJ1-3
cdr3_aa: CASRVQGRGNTIYF

v_call: TRBV6-5
j_call: TRBJ1-5
cdr3_aa: CASQADRGNQPQHF

v_call: TRBV10-3
j_call: TRBJ2-5
cdr3_aa: CAISESSGGLGETQYF

v_call: TRBV2
j_call: TRBJ2-1
cdr3_aa: CASSDHGQSSYNEQFF

v_call: TRBV2
j_call: TRBJ1-2
cdr3_aa: CASREGVQDANYGYTF

v_call: TRBV11-2
j_call: TRBJ1-4
cdr3_aa: CASRATGGLGEKLFF

v_call: TRBV6-5
j_call: TRBJ2-7
cdr3_aa: CASSYSSASGSLEQYF

v_call: TRBV27
j_call: TRBJ1-2
cdr3_aa: CASSLSYGRDYGYTF

v_call: TRBV6-5
j_call: TRBJ1-2
cdr3_aa: CASRQSVNYGYTF

v_call: TRBV7-2
j_call: TRBJ1-3
cdr3_aa: CASSSPGWGGDSGNTIYF

v_call: TRBV5-1
j_call: TRBJ2-4
cdr3_aa: CASSSTGKNIQYF

v_call: TRBV28
j_call: TRBJ1-6
cdr3_aa: CASRRSRGGNNSPLHF

v_call: TRBV19
j_call: TRBJ2-1
cdr3_aa: CASSTGQVSSYNEQFF

v_call: TRBV5-1
j_call: TRBJ2-5
cdr3_aa: CASSEADRGREETQYF

v_call: TRBV27
j_call: TRBJ1-4
cdr3_aa: CASPSAGVGEKLFF

v_call: TRBV5-1
j_call: TRBJ2-3
cdr3_aa: CASSGGRGGMDTQYF

v_call: TRBV10-2
j_call: TRBJ2-1
cdr3_aa: CASRVERGSYNEQFF

v_call: TRBV28
j_call: TRBJ2-6
cdr3_aa: CASSLRTGSSGANVLTF

v_call: TRBV7-8
j_call: TRBJ1-4
cdr3_aa: CASSLVGTLNWEKLFF

v_call: TRBV10-3
j_call: TRBJ2-2
cdr3_aa: CAISETTGIGELFF